The 32 T cell receptor beta chains presented below share a single source sample, sequenced in a study of blood T cell repertoires in COVID-19. Sequencing used immunoSEQ multiplex PCR; TCRdb keeps in-frame clones, though not all of them. The table records more than 85,000 clones, 84% of them present only once. Sequenced: peripheral blood. The source is a woman between 45 and 65 years old with acute or convalescent COVID-19.

This chain connects TRBV2 to TRBJ2-6; 7 positions agree with TRBD1. Trimming removed 6 bases from V and 4 bases from J; junction bases left unmatched: 6. Germline CDR1 reads SNHLY; CDR2 reads FYNNEI. The CDR3 spans 15 residues. In DNA form, the CDR3 reads TGTGCCAGCAGGCTAAGGGGGCCGGGGGCCAACGTCCTGACTTTC. The encoded protein is CASRLRGPGANVLTF.

This clone was seen once. V gene TRBV24-1 combines with J gene TRBJ2-7; D unclear. Germline V lookup: CDR1 KGHDR, CDR2 SFDVKD. This CDR3 is 13 amino acids long. V lost 3 bases, J lost 4 bases, and 9 bases lay in between. The CDR3 here is CATSDPLSYEQYF. CDR3 nucleotides: TGTGCCACCAGTGATCCCCTGAGTTACGAGCAGTACTTC.

This chain uses TRBV19 with TRBJ2-3, with 8 bases that match TRBD2. The CDR3 runs to 16 residues. The V segment lost 4 bases and the J segment 0 bases; nucleotides outside the gene matches: 6. The germline CDR1 and CDR2 sequences are LNHDA and SQIVND (reference sequence). The CDR3 reads CASSKSGGISTDTQYF. The CDR3, as DNA: TGTGCCAGTAGTAAAAGCGGGGGAATAAGCACAGATACGCAGTATTTT.

V gene TRBV5-6 combines with J gene TRBJ1-2; 9 positions match TRBD1. This CDR3 contains 19 residues. Germline-derived CDR1 and CDR2 are SGHDT and YYEEEE. The V and J ends lost 4 bases and 7 bases, in that order; junction bases with no gene match: 23. The CDR3 nucleotides are TGTGCCAGCAGCGACCGAATAGGATTTCCGGGACAGGGAGGTCGTGGCTACACCTTC. It yields the protein CASSDRIGFPGQGGRGYTF.

This clone came up a few times. The chain recombines TRBV5-4 with TRBJ1-2; D possibly corresponds to TRBD1 (5 bases). V was cut by 6 bases and J by 6 bases, with 15 bases left in between. In germline, CDR1 is SGHNT, CDR2 YYREEE (reference sequence). The CDR3 is 13 residues long. CDR3 bases: TGTGCCAGCACCAGACCCCAGGGTAATGGCTACACCTTC. Translation: CASTRPQGNGYTF.

This sequence joins TRBV6-6 and TRBJ1-1, with a tentative D call TRBD1 (5 bases). Germline CDR1 is MNHNY and CDR2 is SVGAGI (reference sequence). V lost 5 bases to trimming and J lost 5 bases, with 24 bases between them. The CDR3 is made up of 17 amino acids. The CDR3: CASSRKILSTVLTEAFF. CDR3 DNA: TGTGCCAGCAGTCGAAAGATCCTTTCGACAGTCTTAACTGAAGCTTTCTTT.

V and J are TRBV6-6 and TRBJ2-3, with 10 bases matching TRBD2. From germline, CDR1 is MNHNY and CDR2 SVGAGI (reference sequence). Trimming at V came to 5 bases and at J to 3 bases, leaving 11 bases not matched to a gene. This CDR3 contains 17 residues. The DNA of the CDR3 is TGTGCCAGCAGTCCCAGTAGCGGGGGGAAAGGGACAGATACGCAGTATTTT. This gives the protein CASSPSSGGKGTDTQYF.

This clone was seen a handful of times. The chain recombines TRBV3-1 (or the pseudogene TRBV3-2) with TRBJ1-2; TRBD1 aligns across 7 bases. Per germline, CDR1 LGHDT and CDR2 YNNKEL (reference sequence). Germline trimming cut 3 bases from V and 2 bases from J; bases unmatched to any gene: 9. This CDR3 is built from 16 residues. The DNA of the CDR3 is TGTGCCAGCAGCCACTTAGACAGGGACGAGAACTATGGCTACACCTTC. This sequence encodes CASSHLDRDENYGYTF.

This rearrangement joins TRBV9 to TRBJ1-5; D is unresolved. CDR1 and CDR2 (germline): SGDLS, YYNGEE. This CDR3 region has 13 residues. Trimming removed 2 bases at V and 6 bases at J, with 9 bases between. CDR3 in DNA: TGTGCCAGCAGCGTCTCCGGGATTCAGCCCCAGCATTTT. It translates to CASSVSGIQPQHF.

CDR3 nucleotides: TGTGCCTCGAGGGGGTCCTCGGACACTGAAGCTTTCTTT. Translating it yields CASRGSSDTEAFF. The V and J genes are TRBV19 and TRBJ1-1, with D possibly being TRBD1 (6 bases). The V end lost 11 bases, the J end lost 3 bases, and 16 bases lay between the germline ends. Germline V CDR1 and CDR2: LNHDA, SQIVND (reference sequence). The CDR3 runs 13 residues.

The chain couples TRBV5-4 to TRBJ1-3; no clear D gene. The V and J ends lost 4 bases and 0 bases respectively, with 14 bases between them. The CDR3 totals 16 residues. Germline loops: CDR1 SGHNT, CDR2 YYREEE (reference sequence). The CDR3 loop is CASSQTGPNSGNTIYF. In DNA form, the CDR3 reads TGTGCCAGCAGCCAGACGGGTCCTAACTCTGGAAACACCATATATTTT.

This chain uses TRBV28 with TRBJ2-7; D possibly corresponds to TRBD1 (6 bases). CDR3 size: 15 residues. Germline loops: CDR1 MDHEN, CDR2 SYDVKM. V gave up 4 bases and J gave up 2 bases, with 15 bases separating them. DNA of the CDR3: TGTGCCAGCAGTTCCGGGACATCCCCAACCTACGAGCAGTACTTC. Translated, it gives CASSSGTSPTYEQYF.

This clone occurred once. V gene TRBV11-1 combines with J gene TRBJ2-5, with 8 bases aligning to TRBD1. The V segment lost 6 bases and the J segment 5 bases; nucleotides outside the gene matches: 11. CDR3 length: 15 residues. The V gene's germline CDR1 is SGHAT and CDR2 FQDESV (reference sequence). The CDR3, as DNA: TGTGCCAGCAGAGCTGGGACAGGAATAGGGGAGACCCAGTACTTC. Amino acid sequence: CASRAGTGIGETQYF.

V is TRBV5-5 and J is TRBJ2-7, with 7 bases fitting TRBD2. The CDR3 is 16 residues long. The germline V gene encodes CDR1 SGHKS and CDR2 YYEKEE (reference sequence). V was clipped by 0 bases and J by 2 bases; unmatched bases: 8. The CDR3 DNA reads TGTGCCAGCAGCTTGGTTCCGGGGGGAGGCCCCTACGAGCAGTACTTC. Amino acids: CASSLVPGGGPYEQYF. Full variable domain (remainder filled in from reference TRBV5-5 and TRBJ2-7): DAGVTQSPTHLIKTRGQQVTLRCSPISGHKSVSWYQQVLGQGPQFIFQYYEKEERGRGNFPDRFSARQFPNYSSELNVNALLLGDSALYLCASSLVPGGGPYEQYFGPGTRLTVT.

The CDR3 loop is CAISGGLADGEQFF. CDR3 DNA sequence: TGTGCCATCTCCGGTGGGCTAGCAGACGGTGAGCAGTTCTTC. The V and J genes are TRBV10-3 and TRBJ2-1, with D perhaps TRBD2 (5 bases). Trimming took off 8 bases at V and 9 bases at J, with 20 bases between the two ends. Germline CDR1 ENHRY, CDR2 SYGVKD. The CDR3 is made up of 14 amino acids.

V and J are TRBV3-1 (or the pseudogene TRBV3-2) and TRBJ1-2, with D unclear. CDR3 length: 14 amino acids. Germline V gene data show CDR1 as LGHDT and CDR2 as YNNKEL (reference sequence). V lost 10 bases, J lost 4 bases, and 19 bases lay in between. The CDR3 loop is CATSSGLSSYGYTF. The CDR3 nucleotides read TGTGCCACCTCATCCGGGTTGTCGTCCTATGGCTACACCTTC.

V and J are TRBV11-2 and TRBJ2-7; 8 bases agree with TRBD2. The CDR3 extends over 16 amino acids. Germline V gene data show CDR1 as SGHAT and CDR2 as FQNNGV. With 4 bases clipped from V and 1 base from J, the junction kept 9 bases outside the gene matches. The CDR3 sequence: CASSSRGSGDSYEQYF. In DNA, the CDR3 is TGTGCCAGCAGCTCCCGCGGTAGCGGGGATTCCTACGAGCAGTACTTC. Full variable domain (rest looked up from reference TRBV11-2 and TRBJ2-7): EAGVAQSPRYKIIEKRQSVAFWCNPISGHATLYWYQQILGQGPKLLIQFQNNGVVDDSQLPKDRFSAERLKGVDSTLKIQPAKLEDSAVYLCASSSRGSGDSYEQYFGPGTRLTVT.

This chain links TRBV6-1 with TRBJ2-7; D remains ambiguous. CDR1 MNHNS and CDR2 SASEGT come from the germline V gene. The V gene lost 3 bases and the J gene lost 0 bases, with 12 bases spanning the gap. The CDR3 contains 15 residues. The CDR3 protein is CASSDIASSSYEQYF. CDR3 in DNA: TGTGCCAGCAGTGATATCGCATCGAGCTCCTACGAGCAGTACTTC.

The chain links TRBV6-5 to TRBJ1-4; the D is unclear. The germline V gene encodes CDR1 MNHEY and CDR2 SVGAGI. V dropped 6 bases and J dropped 10 bases, with 15 bases sitting between them. The CDR3 sequence is 13 residues long. The CDR3 loop reads CASSGSFAGKLFF. In nucleotides, the CDR3 is TGTGCCAGCAGCGGGAGTTTCGCGGGAAAACTGTTTTTT.

For the CDR3, the DNA is TGTGCCAGCAGCTTCGAGGCGGGCCCGGCACAAGATACGCAGTATTTT. It encodes CASSFEAGPAQDTQYF. This chain links TRBV11-2 with TRBJ2-3; a possible D gene is TRBD2 (5 bases). Between the trimmed V and J ends, which lost 3 bases and 5 bases, there was a span of 18 bases. The CDR3 is made up of 16 amino acids. The germline V gene has CDR1 SGHAT and CDR2 FQNNGV.

V is TRBV2 and J is TRBJ2-3; no clear D. Germline values: CDR1 SNHLY, CDR2 FYNNEI. Deletions cut 6 bases from V and 5 bases from J, with 15 bases between. This CDR3 is 14 amino acids long. The CDR3 loop is CASSELSRQDTQYF. The CDR3 DNA reads TGTGCCAGCAGCGAGCTATCGCGTCAAGATACGCAGTATTTT.

J is TRBJ1-2 and V is TRBV5-1, with D perhaps TRBD1 (5 bases). The CDR3 totals 14 residues. The ends were cut back, 4 bases at V and 6 bases at J, with 16 bases in the middle. From germline, CDR1 is SGHRS and CDR2 YFSETQ. The CDR3 protein is CASSVGQGVDGYTF. The CDR3 DNA sequence: TGCGCCAGCAGCGTAGGGCAGGGTGTTGATGGCTACACCTTC.

V and J are TRBV27 and TRBJ1-6, with D tentatively TRBD1 (5 bases). The CDR3 is 14 amino acids. V gave up 7 bases and J gave up 8 bases, with 15 bases separating them. Germline lookup yields CDR1 MNHEY and CDR2 SMNVEV (reference sequence). The CDR3, as DNA: TGTGCCAGCAAGGTCTTGGGGGGTGATTCACCCCTCCACTTT. Amino acids: CASKVLGGDSPLHF.

The V gene is TRBV5-8, the J gene TRBJ1-1; D gene unclear. There are 17 residues in the CDR3. Germline V gives CDR1 SGHTS, CDR2 YDEGEE. V was cut by 0 bases and J by 3 bases, with 18 bases left in between. CDR3: CASSLGPGRLIDTEAFF. The CDR3 region has the DNA TGTGCCAGCAGCTTGGGCCCCGGCAGGTTGATTGACACTGAAGCTTTCTTT.

This clone was observed a few times. In nucleotides, the CDR3 is TGTGCCAGCAGCCAAGGGAGGTACTGGGGCTACACCTTC. Amino acid sequence: CASSQGRYWGYTF. The V and J genes are TRBV14 and TRBJ1-2, with no clear D. The CDR3 spans 13 residues. Germline V lookup: CDR1 SGHDN, CDR2 FVKESK. Trimming left V 1 base short and J 8 bases short, with 11 bases between.

V is TRBV5-1 and J is TRBJ1-1, with TRBD1 matching 9 bases. The CDR3 consists of 18 residues. Germline V CDR1 and CDR2: SGHRS, YFSETQ. The V segment lost 4 bases and the J segment 0 bases; nucleotides outside the gene matches: 13. The CDR3 DNA sequence: TGCGCCAGCAGCCCGTCACAGGGGGCGGGAAACATGAACACTGAAGCTTTCTTT. It specifies CASSPSQGAGNMNTEAFF. Based on the CDR3 plus reference TRBV5-1 and TRBJ1-1, the full variable domain is KAGVTQTPRYLIKTRGQQVTLSCSPISGHRSVSWYQQTPGQGLQFLFEYFSETQRNKGNFPGRFSGRQFSNSRSEMNVSTLELGDSALYLCASSPSQGAGNMNTEAFFGQGTRLTVV.

The chain joins TRBV21-1 to TRBJ1-2; the DNA was not compared with TRBD1, the D call given in the table. TRBV21-1 is described as a pseudogene. The CDR3 extends over 14 amino acids. CDR3 in DNA: TGTGCCAGGGGAAGGGGGCCGCCTACTTATGGCTACACCTTC. Protein: CARGRGPPTYGYTF.

The chain carries TRBV5-1 and TRBJ2-1, with D tentatively TRBD1 (6 bases). Deletions cut 3 bases from V and 3 bases from J, with 16 bases between. The CDR3 extends over 16 amino acids. Germline assignment: CDR1 SGHRS and CDR2 YFSETQ. The CDR3 DNA reads as TGCGCCAGCAGCTATCCTCTGGGACAAGACTACAATGAGCAGTTCTTC. It yields the protein CASSYPLGQDYNEQFF.

The V and J genes are TRBV9 and TRBJ1-4, with 9 bases matching TRBD1. The CDR3 contains 16 residues. The trim removed 3 bases at V and 7 bases at J, leaving 10 bases unmatched. Germline V gene sequence: CDR1 SGDLS, CDR2 YYNGEE. The CDR3 DNA sequence: TGTGCCAGCAGCGGCCCCGGGACAGGGTTTGGTGAAAAACTGTTTTTT. It yields the protein CASSGPGTGFGEKLFF.

This chain links TRBV15 with TRBJ1-1; D not resolved. The CDR3 runs 13 residues. Trimming removed 2 bases from V and 2 bases from J, with 6 bases in between. Germline loops: CDR1 LNHNV, CDR2 YYDKDF (reference sequence). DNA of the CDR3: TGTGCCACCAGCAGACAGGTTAACACTGAAGCTTTCTTT. The encoded protein is CATSRQVNTEAFF.

This clone showed up just a few times. One end of the junction is discordant with germline, which a read error may explain. J is TRBJ1-2 and V is TRBV28, with a weak D call TRBD1 (6 bases). Germline V gene sequence: CDR1 MDHEN, CDR2 SYDVKM. CDR3 length: 13 amino acids. The CDR3 here is CASSWTANHGYTF. The CDR3, as DNA: TGTGCCAGCAGTTGGACAGCTAACCATGGCTACACCTTC.

V usage is TRBV6-2 or TRBV6-3 and J usage is TRBJ1-1, with 7 bases lining up with TRBD1. This CDR3 is 17 amino acids long. Per the germline V gene, CDR1 is MNHEY and CDR2 is SVGEGT. The V gene end was trimmed by 0 bases and the J gene end by 3 bases; junction bases not matched to a gene: 10. CDR3 bases: TGTGCCAGCAGTTACTCGGTGGGGGACAGCTTTTACACTGAAGCTTTCTTT. Translated: CASSYSVGDSFYTEAFF.